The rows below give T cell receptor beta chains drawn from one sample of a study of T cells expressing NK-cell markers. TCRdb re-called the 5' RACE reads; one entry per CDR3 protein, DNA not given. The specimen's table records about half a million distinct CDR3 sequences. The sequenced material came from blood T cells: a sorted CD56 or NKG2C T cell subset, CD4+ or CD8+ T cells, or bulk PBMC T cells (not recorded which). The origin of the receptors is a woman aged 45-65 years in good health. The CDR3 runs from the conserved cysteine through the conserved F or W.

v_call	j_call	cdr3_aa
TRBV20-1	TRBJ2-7	CSARDLRAGPHEQYF
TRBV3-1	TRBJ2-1	CASSQELGAGGRNEQFF
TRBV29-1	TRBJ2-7	CSVVTGTATYEQYF
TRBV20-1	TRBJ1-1	CSAPLSTGVTEAFF
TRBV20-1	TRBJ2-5	CSVTGDSGGMGQETQYF
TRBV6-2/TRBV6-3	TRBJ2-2	CASSQIGPGELFF
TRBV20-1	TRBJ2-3	CSARLEITTDTQYF
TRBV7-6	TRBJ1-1	CASINTGNTEAFF
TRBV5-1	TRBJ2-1	CASSQGGGTGLNEQFF
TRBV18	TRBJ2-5	CASSPPSVRKTQYF
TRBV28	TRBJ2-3	CASSLSGDNGYF
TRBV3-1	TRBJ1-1	CASSQDRGEAFF
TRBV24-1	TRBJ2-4	CATSESGTKNIQYF
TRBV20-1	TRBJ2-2	CSASGLATNTGELFF
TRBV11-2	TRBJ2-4	CASSLNPGVGNIQYF
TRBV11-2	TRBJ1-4	CASSRQGNEKLFF
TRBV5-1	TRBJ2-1	CASSLEGGPGEQFF
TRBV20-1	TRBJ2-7	CSARVNSYEQYF
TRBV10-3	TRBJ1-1	CAISESGGRYTEAFF
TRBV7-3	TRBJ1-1	CASSSTRDTEAFF
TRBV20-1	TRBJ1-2	CSASNPDRGPYYGYTF
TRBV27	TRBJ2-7	CASSFSRRAGFHEQYF
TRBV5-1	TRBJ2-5	CASSLGGARGETQYF
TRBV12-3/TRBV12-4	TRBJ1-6	CATRRVQGGNSPLHF
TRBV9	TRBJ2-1	CASSVSPRRGNNNEQFF
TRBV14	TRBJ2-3	CASSQASSRSYTQYF
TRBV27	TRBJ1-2	CASSSDNGGYTF
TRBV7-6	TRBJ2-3	CASSSEVAGDRTDTQYF
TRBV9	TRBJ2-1	CASNPTSASYNEQFF
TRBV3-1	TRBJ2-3	CASSPTVGATTDTQYF